Listed below are T cell receptor beta chains from one sample, sequenced in a study of shared clonotypes between healthy human individuals. TCRdb keeps only in-frame clones here, not all; method: immunoSEQ multiplex PCR. The table lists some 1.4 million clones, around 97% of them singletons. Sequencing used naive CD4+ T cells sorted from blood. All receptors derive from a man aged 30 to 45 in good health. CDR3s include the opening cysteine and the closing phenylalanine or tryptophan.

j_call: TRBJ2-5; v_call: TRBV6-6; cdr3_aa: CASSRGARSQETQYF
j_call: TRBJ1-5; v_call: TRBV29-1; cdr3_aa: CSARQGRNQPQHF
j_call: TRBJ1-5; v_call: TRBV30; cdr3_aa: CAWSADLNQPQHF
j_call: TRBJ2-7; v_call: TRBV18; cdr3_aa: CASSPYYQVPLSYEQYF
j_call: TRBJ2-1; v_call: TRBV7-2; cdr3_aa: CASSRGRYYEQFF
j_call: TRBJ2-4; v_call: TRBV4-2; cdr3_aa: CASSQDRRQGRTKNIQYF
j_call: TRBJ2-6; v_call: TRBV10-3; cdr3_aa: CAIHALAGTSGRVAGANVLTF
j_call: TRBJ2-6; v_call: TRBV5-4; cdr3_aa: CASSLFGPSGRRSGANVLTF
j_call: TRBJ1-4; v_call: TRBV20-1; cdr3_aa: CSAKAGEKLFF
j_call: TRBJ2-7; v_call: TRBV5-8; cdr3_aa: CASSGLGFAYEQYF
j_call: TRBJ2-7; v_call: TRBV19; cdr3_aa: CARAPGRFYEQYF
j_call: TRBJ2-3; v_call: TRBV13; cdr3_aa: CASSLAPPLTDTQYF
j_call: TRBJ1-1; v_call: TRBV25-1; cdr3_aa: CASSESPGQPEAFF
j_call: TRBJ1-3; v_call: TRBV9; cdr3_aa: CASSVEPGSGNTIYF
j_call: TRBJ2-7; v_call: TRBV28; cdr3_aa: CASSFGTYEQYF
j_call: TRBJ1-4; v_call: TRBV5-1; cdr3_aa: CASSLVQASEKLFF
j_call: TRBJ2-7; v_call: TRBV5-1; cdr3_aa: CASSSPGQNYEQYF
j_call: TRBJ2-1; v_call: TRBV6-1; cdr3_aa: CASSERDNEQFF
j_call: TRBJ2-5; v_call: TRBV9; cdr3_aa: CASSVDPSPGGAEETQYF
j_call: TRBJ2-5; v_call: TRBV30; cdr3_aa: CAWRTSGSRGETQYF
j_call: TRBJ2-2; v_call: TRBV5-1; cdr3_aa: CASSSWTGTSGRGGELFF
j_call: TRBJ2-7; v_call: TRBV2; cdr3_aa: CASSISGMKRDEQYF
j_call: TRBJ2-7; v_call: TRBV29-1; cdr3_aa: CSVRRSSSLYEQYF
j_call: TRBJ2-5; v_call: TRBV5-1; cdr3_aa: CASSLAGRQTQYF
j_call: TRBJ2-1; v_call: TRBV29-1; cdr3_aa: CSVNTGEVEQFF
j_call: TRBJ2-5; v_call: TRBV2; cdr3_aa: CASSEGPSIAQGETQYF
j_call: TRBJ2-1; v_call: TRBV11-3; cdr3_aa: CASSFANNNEQFF
j_call: TRBJ2-7; v_call: TRBV11-1; cdr3_aa: CASGPFGLAASYEQYF
j_call: TRBJ2-5; v_call: TRBV28; cdr3_aa: CASSLLAGVGETQYF
j_call: TRBJ2-7; v_call: TRBV19; cdr3_aa: CASSRQGRSSYEQYF
j_call: TRBJ2-5; v_call: TRBV6-1; cdr3_aa: CASSPRGAQETQYF
j_call: TRBJ2-7; v_call: TRBV6-5; cdr3_aa: CASGSGQNYEQYF
j_call: TRBJ1-2; v_call: TRBV29-1; cdr3_aa: CSSGQIDYYGYTF
j_call: TRBJ1-1; v_call: TRBV12-5; cdr3_aa: CASGSPPLEEAFF
j_call: TRBJ2-1; v_call: TRBV28; cdr3_aa: CASSLLAGDNEQFF